This is a list of T cell receptor beta chains from one sample in a study of control samples from healthy donors and cancer patients. This table comes from immunoSEQ multiplex PCR, and its TCRdb copy is limited to in-frame clones, with some not included. Found here are 150,000 to 200,000 clones, 90% to 95% of them singletons; the top ten hold about 1.5%. Input material: blood. The receptors here all came from a young woman in good health. The CDR3 runs from the conserved cysteine through the conserved F or W. D genes are given only for firm matches. Clone size is given for some rows only: seen once, a few or many times, or a class if the clone is expanded.

clone_size | j_call | d_call | v_call | cdr3_aa | cdr3_nt
once | TRBJ2-1 | TRBD1 | TRBV6-2/TRBV6-3 | CASSTGVPFYNEQFF | TGTGCCAGCAGTACAGGGGTTCCCTTCTACAATGAGCAGTTCTTC
. | TRBJ2-7 | . | TRBV25-1 | CASSSYEQYF | TGTGCCAGCTCCTCCTACGAGCAGTACTTC
. | TRBJ2-7 | . | TRBV12-3/TRBV12-4 | CASSPQNSYEQYF | TGTGCCAGCAGTCCGCAAAACAGCTACGAGCAGTACTTC
. | TRBJ1-2 | . | TRBV6-6 | CASSNYRVEGYTF | TGTGCCAGCAGTAATTACAGGGTGGAAGGCTACACCTTC
. | TRBJ1-1 | . | TRBV6-5 | CASSYVSGGTEAFF | TGTGCCAGCAGTTACGTATCGGGGGGGACTGAAGCTTTCTTT
. | TRBJ1-1 | . | TRBV5-1 | CASRLGGSTEAFF | TGCGCCAGCCGCCTAGGGGGATCCACTGAAGCTTTCTTT
. | TRBJ2-5 | TRBD2 | TRBV2 | CASQGRGGETQYF | TGTGCCAGCCAGGGGCGGGGGGGAGAGACCCAGTACTTC
. | TRBJ1-1 | . | TRBV12-5 | CASGLAGTAEAFF | TGTGCTAGTGGTTTGGCAGGGACGGCTGAAGCTTTCTTT
once | TRBJ2-6 | . | TRBV5-1 | CASSLIGVGSGANVLTF | TGCGCCAGCAGCTTGATAGGGGTGGGCTCTGGGGCCAACGTCCTGACTTTC
. | TRBJ1-1 | . | TRBV10-2 | CASSFSGKGRNTEAFF | TGCGCCAGCAGTTTCTCGGGGAAGGGCCGGAACACTGAAGCTTTCTTT
. | TRBJ1-4 | . | TRBV29-1 | CSVEAGLGEKLFF | TGCAGCGTTGAGGCAGGGCTAGGTGAAAAACTGTTTTTT
. | TRBJ2-3 | TRBD1 | TRBV10-1 | CASSDFGDSQYF | TGCGCCAGCAGTGACTTTGGGGACAGTCAGTATTTT
. | TRBJ2-3 | TRBD2 | TRBV9 | CASSSGLAFPDTQYF | TGTGCCAGCAGCTCGGGACTAGCTTTCCCAGATACGCAGTATTTT
. | TRBJ1-1 | . | TRBV15 | CATSVATEAFF | TGTGCCACCAGCGTGGCCACTGAAGCTTTCTTT
. | TRBJ2-5 | . | TRBV19 | CASSSRLETQYF | TGTGCCAGTAGTTCCAGGTTGGAGACCCAGTACTTC
. | TRBJ2-3 | . | TRBV11-2 | CASSLAGLIPDTQYF | TGTGCCAGCAGCCTGGCGGGCCTTATCCCAGATACGCAGTATTTT
. | TRBJ1-6 | . | TRBV18 | CASSPGNNSPLHF | TGTGCCAGCTCACCAGGGAATAATTCACCCCTCCACTTT
. | TRBJ2-3 | . | TRBV11-3 | CASSLVTARWGTDTQYF | TGTGCCAGCAGCCTAGTAACGGCCCGGTGGGGCACAGATACGCAGTATTTT
. | TRBJ2-7 | . | TRBV3-1/TRBV3-2 | CASSDPYDGQYF | TGTGCCAGCAGCGATCCATACGATGGGCAGTACTTC
. | TRBJ2-3 | TRBD2 | TRBV5-6 | CASSLYLLAGALTDTQYF | TGTGCCAGCAGCTTGTACCTTCTAGCGGGGGCCCTCACAGATACGCAGTATTTT
. | TRBJ1-3 | . | TRBV11-2 | CASSLSGGNTIYF | TGTGCCAGCAGCTTATCGGGTGGAAACACCATATATTTT
. | TRBJ1-4 | . | TRBV7-2 | CASSSDGTTNEKLFF | TGTGCCAGCAGCTCAGACGGTACAACTAATGAAAAACTGTTTTTT
. | TRBJ1-5 | . | TRBV19 | CASSIRAHTGGPQHF | TGTGCCAGTAGTATCCGGGCACATACCGGCGGGCCCCAGCATTTT
. | TRBJ2-6 | . | TRBV6-2/TRBV6-3 | CASTPLQGRLAGANVLTF | TGTGCCAGCACCCCCCTCCAGGGGAGGCTAGCTGGGGCCAACGTCCTGACTTTC
. | TRBJ2-2 | TRBD2 | TRBV4-3 | CASSQGGTSGELFF | TGCGCCAGCAGCCAGGGAGGGACTTCAGGGGAGCTGTTTTTT
. | TRBJ1-1 | . | TRBV15 | CATSRGGGVNTEAFF | TGTGCCACCAGCAGAGGGGGAGGGGTGAACACTGAAGCTTTCTTT
. | TRBJ1-5 | . | TRBV7-2 | CASSLWSNQPQHF | TGTGCCAGCAGCTTATGGAGCAATCAGCCCCAGCATTTT
. | TRBJ2-2 | . | TRBV7-2 | CASSLSSIGELFF | TGTGCCAGCAGCTTATCATCTATCGGGGAGCTGTTTTTT
. | TRBJ1-1 | . | TRBV2 | CASKGGGNTEAFF | TGTGCCAGCAAGGGGGGTGGCAACACTGAAGCTTTCTTT
. | TRBJ2-7 | . | TRBV7-2 | CASSPTSYEQYF | TGTGCCAGCAGCCCGACCAGCTACGAGCAGTACTTC
. | TRBJ2-5 | . | TRBV11-1 | CASSLASIETQYF | TGTGCCAGCAGCTTAGCTAGCATAGAGACCCAGTACTTC
. | TRBJ2-3 | . | TRBV5-1 | CASSSGPFPTSTDTQYF | TGCGCCAGCAGCTCCGGGCCCTTCCCCACTAGCACAGATACGCAGTATTTT
. | TRBJ1-6 | TRBD1 | TRBV27 | CASVKGQGNSPLHF | TGTGCCAGCGTAAAGGGACAGGGAAATTCACCCCTCCACTTT
. | TRBJ2-7 | TRBD1 | TRBV28 | CASSSPGQGANEQYF | TGTGCCAGCAGTTCTCCGGGACAGGGGGCGAATGAGCAGTACTTC
. | TRBJ1-1 | . | TRBV7-8 | CASSLAGPLNRAFF | TGTGCCAGCAGCTTAGCGGGGCCCCTTAATCGAGCTTTCTTT
. | TRBJ2-7 | TRBD1 | TRBV4-3 | CASSQVSRGYTYEQYF | TGCGCCAGCAGCCAAGTTAGCAGGGGGTATACCTACGAGCAGTACTTC
. | TRBJ2-2 | TRBD1 | TRBV19 | CASSTTGGSGELFF | TGTGCCAGTAGTACGACAGGGGGGTCCGGGGAGCTGTTTTTT
. | TRBJ1-1 | . | TRBV6-5 | CASSLAGLNTEAFF | TGTGCCAGCAGCCTGGCAGGGCTGAACACTGAAGCTTTCTTT
. | TRBJ1-1 | . | TRBV28 | CASSQIYEPTGNTEAFF | TGTGCCAGCAGCCAGATATACGAACCGACAGGCAACACTGAAGCTTTCTTT
few | TRBJ1-5 | . | TRBV4-1 | CASSQGWIGGGNQPQHF | TGCGCCAGCAGCCAAGGGTGGATCGGGGGCGGCAATCAGCCCCAGCATTTT
. | TRBJ2-7 | . | TRBV5-6 | CASSLDREGEQYF | TGTGCCAGCAGCCTTGACAGGGAGGGCGAGCAGTACTTC
. | TRBJ1-2 | . | TRBV7-9 | CASSLAYGQTYGYTF | TGTGCCAGCAGCTTAGCGTACGGACAGACCTATGGCTACACCTTC
. | TRBJ2-3 | . | TRBV12-3/TRBV12-4 | CASRSAEDTQYF | TGTGCCAGTCGGTCGGCTGAAGATACGCAGTATTTT
. | TRBJ2-5 | . | TRBV12-3/TRBV12-4 | CASSFRSRETQYF | TGTGCCAGCAGTTTTCGCAGCCGAGAGACCCAGTACTTC
. | TRBJ1-2 | . | TRBV9 | CASSGLSGQSSRIDSGYTF | TGTGCCAGCAGCGGACTTTCTGGACAGTCCTCCCGTATTGATAGTGGCTACACCTTC
. | TRBJ2-2 | . | TRBV5-1 | CASTSDRTNTGELFF | TGCGCCAGCACGTCCGACAGGACGAACACCGGGGAGCTGTTTTTT
once | TRBJ2-1 | TRBD2 | TRBV9 | CASSVGGVEDEQFF | TGTGCCAGCAGCGTCGGGGGGGTCGAAGATGAGCAGTTCTTC
. | TRBJ1-3 | . | TRBV9 | CASSALLGNTIYF | TGTGCCAGCAGCGCTTTACTCGGAAACACCATATATTTT
. | TRBJ2-1 | . | TRBV11-2 | CASSLNVGGYNEQFF | TGCGCCAGCAGTCTTAATGTCGGGGGCTACAATGAGCAGTTCTTC
. | TRBJ2-1 | . | TRBV19 | CASGGGPYNEQFF | TGTGCCAGTGGGGGGGGGCCCTACAATGAGCAGTTCTTC
. | TRBJ1-5 | . | TRBV27 | CASSLPRRQEGTGQPQHF | TGTGCCAGCAGTTTACCCCGACGGCAAGAGGGCACGGGTCAGCCCCAGCATTTT
. | TRBJ1-2 | . | TRBV3-1/TRBV3-2 | CASSQRETSYGYTF | TGTGCCAGCAGCCAGCGGGAGACGAGCTATGGCTACACCTTC
. | TRBJ1-5 | . | TRBV7-3 | CGTGRPNQPQHF | TGTGGTACCGGACGGCCAAATCAGCCCCAGCATTTT
. | TRBJ1-1 | . | TRBV6-5 | CASSQGQVTEAFF | TGTGCCAGCAGCCAAGGACAAGTCACTGAAGCTTTCTTT
. | TRBJ2-4 | . | TRBV5-6 | CASSLGLAKNIQYF | TGTGCCAGCAGCTTGGGGTTAGCCAAAAACATTCAGTACTTC
. | TRBJ1-5 | TRBD1 | TRBV18 | CASSRQQGARNRIQPQHF | TGTGCCAGCTCACGTCAACAGGGGGCGCGAAACAGGATTCAGCCCCAGCATTTT
. | TRBJ2-1 | . | TRBV5-4 | CASSLVFAEQFF | TGTGCCAGCAGCTTGGTTTTCGCAGAACAGTTCTTC